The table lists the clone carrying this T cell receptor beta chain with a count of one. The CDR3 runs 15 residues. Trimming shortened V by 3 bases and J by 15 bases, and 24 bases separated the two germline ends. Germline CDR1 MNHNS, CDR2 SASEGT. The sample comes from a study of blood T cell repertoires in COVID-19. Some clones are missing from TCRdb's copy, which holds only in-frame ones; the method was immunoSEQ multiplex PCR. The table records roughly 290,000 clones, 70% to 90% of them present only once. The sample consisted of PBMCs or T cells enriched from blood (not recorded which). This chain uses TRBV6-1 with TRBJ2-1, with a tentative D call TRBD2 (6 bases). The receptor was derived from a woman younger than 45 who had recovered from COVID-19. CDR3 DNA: TGTGCCAGCAGTGATTTGGGAGGATCGAACCCCACTTTGTTCTTC. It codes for CASSDLGGSNPTLFF.